These 12 T cell receptor beta chains share one sample of origin, sequenced in a study of tumor and adjacent non-tumor tissue in lung cancer. No cell sorting was done before RNA was extracted from the tissue. This non-tumor lung sample came from over 3 cm beyond the tumor edge. The library came from three nested PCR rounds adapted from ARM-PCR protocols. TCRdb itself ran the multiplex PCR reads through MiXCR, one entry per CDR3 protein. In the table there are approximately 90,000 distinct CDR3 sequences, 65% to 80% of which are singletons. What was sequenced was distant non-tumor lung tissue. All receptors derive from a woman aged 50 to 60 with non-small cell lung cancer.

Worth noting for this clonotype: Just one base apart from a much larger clone, this may be a read error. The gene calls are TRBV30 and TRBJ1-2, with D possibly matching TRBD1 (6 bases). V was shortened by 5 bases and J by 10 bases, with 14 bases between the two germline ends. The CDR3 runs to 11 residues. Germline CDR1 reads GTSNPN; CDR2 reads SVGIG (reference sequence). Here the CDR3 reads CAWARTEVYTF. In nucleotides, the CDR3 is TGTGCCTGGGCCCGGACAGAAGTCTACACCTTC.

About this clonotype: Mismatch with germline at one junction end may stem from a read error. The CDR3 DNA reads as TGTGCCATCAGCAATAGGGATTTGGGACGGTCCTACGGGCAGTACTTC. The encoded protein is CAISNRDLGRSYGQYF. V is TRBV10-3 and J is TRBJ2-7; tentatively, D is TRBD1 or TRBD2 (5 bases each). Germline CDR1 and CDR2: ENHRY and SYGVKD. The CDR3 runs 16 residues.

The chain uses TRBV5-1 and TRBJ2-2, with unresolved D. The germline V gene encodes CDR1 SGHRS and CDR2 YFSETQ. CDR3 length equals 15 residues. Trimming shortened V by 8 bases and J by 4 bases, and 18 bases separated the two germline ends. CDR3 nucleotides: TGCGCCAGTAGCCTTCAAAGCGAGTCCACCGGGGAGCTGTTTTTT. This sequence encodes CASSLQSESTGELFF. Full variable domain (rest looked up from reference TRBV5-1 and TRBJ2-2): KAGVTQTPRYLIKTRGQQVTLSCSPISGHRSVSWYQQTPGQGLQFLFEYFSETQRNKGNFPGRFSGRQFSNSRSEMNVSTLELGDSALYLCASSLQSESTGELFFGEGSRLTVL.

V gene TRBV9 combines with J gene TRBJ1-6, with D possibly TRBD1 on 5 matching bases. The CDR3 extends over 17 amino acids. Per germline, CDR1 SGDLS and CDR2 YYNGEE. The V and J ends lost 4 bases and 7 bases respectively, with 21 bases between them. Here the CDR3 DNA reads TGTGCCAGCAGCCTCGGCAGTTTCGGGGGGGACAATTCACCCCTCCACTTT. It encodes CASSLGSFGGDNSPLHF.

Remarks on this clonotype: One junction end disagrees with the germline gene, perhaps due to a read error. The CDR3: CASRQDKQSSDEKLFF. CDR3 in DNA: TGCGCCAGCAGACAAGATAAGCAGTCCTCTGATGAGAAACTGTTTTTT. The chain carries TRBV4-1 and TRBJ1-4; D remains unclear. The CDR3 is 16 amino acids. CDR1 MGHRA and CDR2 YSYEKL come from the germline V gene.

Regarding this clonotype: A much larger clone lies one base from this, so it may be a read error. The V call is TRBV30, the J call TRBJ1-3; 7 bases are a match to TRBD1. Germline lookup yields CDR1 GTSNPN and CDR2 SVGIG (reference sequence). V lost 3 bases, J lost 4 bases, and 18 bases stayed unmatched. CDR3 size: 18 residues. The CDR3 nucleotides are TGTGCCTGGAGGCCCGTAAGTGGGCAGGGACAGCCAGGAAACACCATATATTTT. This encodes CAWRPVSGQGQPGNTIYF. Filled out from reference TRBV30 and TRBJ1-3, the complete variable domain reads SQTIHQWPATLVQPVGSPLSLECTVEGTSNPNLYWYRQAAGRGLQLLFYSVGIGQISSEVPQNLSASRPQDRQFILSSKKLLLSDSGFYLCAWRPVSGQGQPGNTIYFGEGSWLTVV.

With regard to this clonotype: The junction departs from the called germline gene at one end, perhaps through a read error. The chain carries TRBV29-1 and TRBJ2-5; 8 nucleotides agree with TRBD1. The CDR3 has 12 amino acids. Per the germline V gene, CDR1 is SQVTM and CDR2 is ANQGSEA. Here the CDR3 DNA reads TGCAGGGCCACACTGGGACAGGAGATGACCCAGTTC. This translates into CRATLGQEMTQF.

This chain uses TRBV4-2 with TRBJ2-5; the D is unclear. The CDR3 spans 14 residues. Germline values: CDR1 LGHNA, CDR2 YNFKEQ. The V and J ends lost 1 base and 6 bases respectively, with 12 bases between them. The CDR3 bases are TGTGCCAGCAGCCAAGTAGGCAGCGTTCAGACCCAGTACTTC. As protein: CASSQVGSVQTQYF.

This clonotype was seen a single time. The junction does not match germline at one end; this may be a read error. This chain links TRBV12-3 or TRBV12-4 with TRBJ2-7; 7 nucleotides agree with TRBD2. The CDR3 loop spans 15 amino acids. CDR3 nucleotides: TGTGTCAGCAGTCTAGACTGGGGGGGAAGCAACGAGCAGTACTTC. Protein product: CVSSLDWGGSNEQYF.

This chain connects TRBV5-1 to TRBJ2-1; D is undetermined. This CDR3 contains 17 residues. Germline CDR1 and CDR2: SGHRS and YFSETQ. Trimming took off 2 bases at V and 0 bases at J, with 15 bases between the two ends. The chain's CDR3 is CASSLGISTISYNEQFF. CDR3 nucleotide sequence: TGCGCCAGCAGCTTAGGTATTAGCACTATCTCCTACAATGAGCAGTTCTTC.

This clonotype is classed as medium-sized. The V gene is TRBV6-5, the J gene TRBJ1-1; 7 bases are shared with TRBD1. This CDR3 is built from 15 residues. Germline V gives CDR1 MNHEY, CDR2 SVGAGI. V lost 5 bases, J lost 3 bases, and 9 bases stayed unmatched. CDR3 nucleotide sequence: TGTGCCAGCAGTCCCGGGACAGTCAGTCACACTGAAGCTTTCTTT. As protein: CASSPGTVSHTEAFF.

This clonotype came up once. This sequence may be a read error, since a much larger clone differs from it by one base. The CDR3 loop is CASSHRTGANTGELFF. In nucleotides, the CDR3 is TGTGCCAGCAGCCATCGGACGGGCGCGAACACCGGGGAGCTGTTTTTT. J is TRBJ2-2 and V is TRBV11-2; D gene uncertain. CDR3 size: 16 residues. Trimming pared 5 bases from V and 0 bases from J, leaving 13 bases between. The germline gives CDR1 SGHAT, CDR2 FQNNGV.